The clone carrying this T cell receptor beta chain occurred a few times. The antigen is undetermined. This entry belongs to a study of beta chain features in type 1 diabetes. Overall study: In all, more than 90,000,000 sorted cells from all samples were analyzed.

cDNA synthesis used the whole RNA isolate, giving expressed TCRB sequences. The repertoire was sequenced with immunoSEQ multiplex PCR; TCRdb's copy has only in-frame clones and lacks some. This sample yields more than 150,000 clones, of which around 9.7% are seen a single time; around 0.64% belongs to the top ten. The study, taken as a whole, reports: Shorter TCRB CDR3s, moderately but significantly so, were found in Type 1 diabetes patients in all four CD4+ subsets.

Donors underwent one heparinised blood draw, roughly 110 mL on average. The sequencing input was central memory CD4+ T cells from blood. This clonotype originated in a woman in her 30s with type 1 diabetes.

The CDR3 spells CSASDRDTGELFF. Written as DNA, the CDR3 is TGCAGCGCCTCGGACAGGGACACCGGGGAGCTGTTTTTT. The chain has TRBV29-1 and TRBJ2-2; TRBD1 agrees at 8 bases. CDR3 size: 13 residues. Germline lookup yields CDR1 SQVTM and CDR2 ANQGSEA. V shed 7 bases and J 3 bases; nucleotides not matched to a gene: 4.